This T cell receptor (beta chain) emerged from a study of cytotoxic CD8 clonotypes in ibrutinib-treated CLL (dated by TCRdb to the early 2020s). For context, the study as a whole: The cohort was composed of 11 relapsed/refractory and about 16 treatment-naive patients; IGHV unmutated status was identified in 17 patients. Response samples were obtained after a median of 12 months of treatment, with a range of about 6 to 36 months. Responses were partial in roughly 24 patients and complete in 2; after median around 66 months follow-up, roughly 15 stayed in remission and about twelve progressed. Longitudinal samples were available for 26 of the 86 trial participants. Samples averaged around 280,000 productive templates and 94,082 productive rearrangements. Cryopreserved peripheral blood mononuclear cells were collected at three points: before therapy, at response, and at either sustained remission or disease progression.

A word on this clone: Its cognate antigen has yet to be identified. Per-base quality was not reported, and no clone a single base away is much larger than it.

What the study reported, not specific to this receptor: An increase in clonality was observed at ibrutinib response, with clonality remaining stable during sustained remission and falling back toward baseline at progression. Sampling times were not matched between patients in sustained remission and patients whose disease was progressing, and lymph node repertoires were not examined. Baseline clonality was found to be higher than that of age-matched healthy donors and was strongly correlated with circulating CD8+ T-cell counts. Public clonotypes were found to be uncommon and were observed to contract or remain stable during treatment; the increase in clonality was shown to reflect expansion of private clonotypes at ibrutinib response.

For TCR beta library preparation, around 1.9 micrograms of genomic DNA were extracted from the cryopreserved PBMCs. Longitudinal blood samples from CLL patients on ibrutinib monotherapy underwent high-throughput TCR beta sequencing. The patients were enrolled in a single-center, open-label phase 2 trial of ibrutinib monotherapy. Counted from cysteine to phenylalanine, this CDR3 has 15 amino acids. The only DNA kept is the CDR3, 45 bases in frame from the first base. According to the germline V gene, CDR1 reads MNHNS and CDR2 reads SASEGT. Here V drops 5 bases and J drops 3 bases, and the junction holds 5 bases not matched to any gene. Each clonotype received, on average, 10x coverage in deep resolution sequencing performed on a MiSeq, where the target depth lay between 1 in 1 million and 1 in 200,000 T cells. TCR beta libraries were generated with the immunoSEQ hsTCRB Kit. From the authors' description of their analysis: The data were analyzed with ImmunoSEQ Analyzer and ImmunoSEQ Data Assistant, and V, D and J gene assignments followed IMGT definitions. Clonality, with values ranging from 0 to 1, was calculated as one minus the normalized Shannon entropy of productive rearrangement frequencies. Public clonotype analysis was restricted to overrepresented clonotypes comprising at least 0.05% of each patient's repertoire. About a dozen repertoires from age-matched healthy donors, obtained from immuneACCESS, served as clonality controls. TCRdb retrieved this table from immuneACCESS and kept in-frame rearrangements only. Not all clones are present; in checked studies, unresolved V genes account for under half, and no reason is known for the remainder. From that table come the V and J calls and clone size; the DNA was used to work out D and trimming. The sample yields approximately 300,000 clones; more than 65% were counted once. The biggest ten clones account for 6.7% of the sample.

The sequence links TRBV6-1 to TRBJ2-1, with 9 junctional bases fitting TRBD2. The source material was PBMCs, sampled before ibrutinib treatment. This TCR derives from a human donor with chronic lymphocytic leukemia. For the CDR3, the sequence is CASSSLAGIYNEQFF. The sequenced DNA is TGTGCCAGCAGTTCACTAGCGGGTATCTACAATGAGCAGTTCTTC.